This T cell receptor (beta chain) was retrieved from a study of chemoradiotherapy in HPV16-positive cancers. Study-wide context: A couple of HPV16-positive patients' cells yielded candidate HPV-specific clones and common motifs.

Repertoires were generated with immunoSEQ multiplex PCR, while TCRdb's copy carries only in-frame clones and drops some. Of tens of thousands of clones in the sample, 70% to 90% are singletons; the top ten hold approximately 5.8%. V was trimmed by 2 bases and J by 4 bases, leaving 18 bases between them. The CDR3 totals 17 residues. Germline V lookup: CDR1 MNHNS, CDR2 SASEGT. Comment on this clone: The target antigen is unknown.

Study-level results: Better recurrence-free survival went with HPV-responsive T-cell expansion in HPV16-positive patients.

The V call is TRBV6-1, the J call TRBJ1-3, with D perhaps matching TRBD1 (6 bases). This specimen was blood, taken from a patient who underwent chemoradiotherapy. The source of this sequence is a human donor with HPV-associated anogenital cancer. The CDR3 reads CASSEIRGGASGNTIYF. For the CDR3, the DNA is TGTGCCAGCAGTGAAATTAGGGGGGGCGCGTCAGGAAACACCATATATTTT.